This TCR beta chain came from a study of beta chain features in type 1 diabetes. General study findings and limits: When Type 1 diabetes patients were examined, their TCRB CDR3s proved moderately but significantly shorter in all four CD4+ subsets.

Every isolated RNA sample was fully reverse transcribed, so sequencing captured expressed TCRB transcripts. Profiling relied on immunoSEQ multiplex PCR, and the TCRdb table lists in-frame clones only, not all of them. The sample lists roughly 220,000 clones, around 16% occurring once. Trimming pared 1 base from V and 0 bases from J, leaving 16 bases between. Germline V gene data show CDR1 as SQVTM and CDR2 as ANQGSEA. The CDR3 length is 17 residues. Remarks on this clone: What it binds is not known.

Sequences were obtained from naive CD4+ T cells from blood. J is TRBJ2-1 and V is TRBV29-1, with D possibly being TRBD2 (5 bases). This clonotype was obtained from a man aged 25 to 40 with type 1 diabetes. DNA for the CDR3: TGCAGCGTTGAAGTCCGTCAAGCGGCCAGCTCCTACAATGAGCAGTTCTTC. This sequence encodes CSVEVRQAASSYNEQFF.